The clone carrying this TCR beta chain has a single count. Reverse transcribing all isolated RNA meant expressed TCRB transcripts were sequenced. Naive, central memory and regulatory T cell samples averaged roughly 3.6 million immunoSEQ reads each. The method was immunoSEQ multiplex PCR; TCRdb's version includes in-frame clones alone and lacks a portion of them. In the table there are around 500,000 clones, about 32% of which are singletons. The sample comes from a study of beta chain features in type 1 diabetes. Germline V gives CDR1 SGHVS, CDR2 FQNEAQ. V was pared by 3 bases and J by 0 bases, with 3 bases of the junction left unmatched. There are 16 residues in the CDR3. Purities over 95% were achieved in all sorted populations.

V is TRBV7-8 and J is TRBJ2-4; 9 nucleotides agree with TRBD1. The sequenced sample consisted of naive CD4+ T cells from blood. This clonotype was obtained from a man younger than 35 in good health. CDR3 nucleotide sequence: TGTGCCAGCAGCTTGACAGGGGGGCTAGCCAAAAACATTCAGTACTTC. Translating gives CASSLTGGLAKNIQYF.